These T cell receptor beta chains were read from a single sample in a study of blood T cell repertoires in COVID-19. Measured with immunoSEQ multiplex PCR; TCRdb has only the in-frame clones, and not every one. Of around 190,000 clones listed, about 80% were seen once; the top ten hold approximately 7.8%. Sequenced material: peripheral blood. Source of these receptors: a woman aged 55-69 years with COVID-19, enrolled during active disease. The CDR3 runs from the conserved cysteine through the conserved F or W. A D gene is named only where the DNA matches it firmly. The size field is filled for only some rows; it gives once, few, many or a size class.

TRBJ2-2,.,.,TRBV5-1,CASSLGDTGELFF,TGCGCCAGCAGCTTGGGCGACACCGGGGAGCTGTTTTTT
TRBJ1-6,.,.,TRBV18,CASSVGLVGGNSPLHF,TGTGCCAGCTCCGTTGGTCTAGTGGGTGGTAATTCACCCCTCCACTTT
TRBJ1-2,.,.,TRBV6-5,CASSYRDSYTF,TGTGCCAGCAGTTACCGGGACAGCTACACCTTC
TRBJ1-5,.,.,TRBV19,CASRGLLSPNQPQHF,TGTGCCAGTAGGGGGCTGCTTAGCCCAAATCAGCCCCAGCATTTT
TRBJ2-3,.,.,TRBV5-1,CASSFRGTTLTDTQYF,TGCGCCAGCAGTTTCAGGGGTACCACCCTCACAGATACGCAGTATTTT
TRBJ1-5,TRBD1,.,TRBV28,CASSLLTGGNQPQHF,TGTGCCAGCAGTTTATTGACAGGGGGCAATCAGCCCCAGCATTTT
TRBJ2-1,TRBD2,.,TRBV4-1,CASSRFGLAGGGSSYNEQFF,TGCGCCAGCAGCCGATTCGGACTAGCGGGGGGCGGGAGCTCCTACAATGAGCAGTTCTTC
TRBJ2-4,.,.,TRBV5-4,CASSFGELNIQYF,TGTGCCAGCAGCTTCGGGGAATTAAACATTCAGTACTTC
TRBJ2-5,.,.,TRBV3-1/TRBV3-2,CASSQEVGAQETQYF,TGTGCCAGCAGCCAAGAGGTGGGGGCTCAAGAGACCCAGTACTTC
TRBJ1-2,.,.,TRBV18,CASSPQEGYGYTF,TGTGCCAGCTCGCCCCAGGAGGGCTATGGCTACACCTTC
TRBJ2-7,TRBD2,.,TRBV5-4,CASSLVGLAGEQYF,TGTGCCAGCAGCTTGGTCGGACTAGCGGGCGAGCAGTACTTC
TRBJ1-1,.,many,TRBV7-9,CASNWWTGTEAFF,TGTGCCAGCAACTGGTGGACTGGGACTGAAGCTTTCTTT
TRBJ1-2,.,.,TRBV5-8,CASSLFSRNYGYTF,TGTGCCAGCAGCTTGTTTTCCCGGAACTATGGCTACACCTTC
TRBJ2-3,.,.,TRBV11-1,CASSHRGAKTQYF,TGTGCCAGCAGCCACCGTGGGGCCAAGACGCAGTATTTT
TRBJ2-3,TRBD2,.,TRBV9,CASSTGTSGRAGDTQYF,TGTGCCAGCAGCACCGGGACTAGCGGGAGGGCTGGGGATACGCAGTATTTT
TRBJ2-3,TRBD1,.,TRBV7-3,CASSLRTGSSTDTQYF,TGTGCCAGCAGCTTACGGACAGGCTCTAGCACAGATACGCAGTATTTT
TRBJ2-5,TRBD2,medium-sized,TRBV28,CASSSLPGLAREETQYF,TGTGCCAGCAGTTCGCTCCCGGGACTAGCGAGAGAAGAGACCCAGTACTTC
TRBJ1-4,.,once,TRBV7-9,CASKTGTTNEKLFF,TGTGCCAGCAAGACAGGAACAACTAATGAAAAACTGTTTTTT
TRBJ1-1,.,.,TRBV15,CATSRDQGRGTEAFF,TGTGCCACCAGCAGAGATCAGGGGAGGGGCACTGAAGCTTTCTTT
TRBJ2-1,TRBD2,.,TRBV18,CASSYTSGRAYNEQFF,TGTGCCAGCTCTTACACTAGCGGGAGGGCCTACAATGAGCAGTTCTTC
TRBJ1-5,TRBD1,.,TRBV4-1,CASSSHRGGQPQHF,TGCGCCAGCAGCTCCCACAGGGGGGGACAGCCCCAGCATTTT
TRBJ1-5,.,.,TRBV5-6,CASSQRGGSNQPQHF,TGTGCCAGCAGCCAAAGGGGAGGGAGCAATCAGCCCCAGCATTTT
TRBJ1-3,.,once,TRBV6-5,CASNRGDGNTIYF,TGTGCCAGCAATCGGGGGGATGGAAACACCATATATTTT
TRBJ2-4,.,.,TRBV14,CASSQDSYIQYF,TGTGCCAGCAGCCAAGATTCGTACATTCAGTACTTC
TRBJ2-1,TRBD2,.,TRBV9,CASSVASGSLDNEQFF,TGTGCCAGCAGCGTAGCCAGCGGGAGCTTGGACAATGAGCAGTTCTTC
TRBJ2-7,TRBD2,.,TRBV6-6,CASSTREDLTYEQYF,TGTGCCAGCAGCACCCGGGAGGACCTAACCTACGAGCAGTACTTC
TRBJ1-6,.,.,TRBV5-1,CASSQRQSSYNSPLHF,TGCGCCAGCAGTCAAAGACAGAGCTCCTATAATTCACCCCTCCACTTT
TRBJ2-3,.,.,TRBV24-1,CATSDGTGGTDTQYF,TGTGCCACCAGTGATGGTACGGGGGGCACAGATACGCAGTATTTT
TRBJ2-2,TRBD1,.,TRBV5-1,CASSLGQGVGELFF,TGCGCCAGCAGCTTGGGACAGGGGGTCGGGGAGCTGTTTTTT
TRBJ2-3,TRBD2,.,TRBV29-1,CSGLRGDTDTQYF,TGCAGCGGTCTACGGGGGGATACAGATACGCAGTATTTT
TRBJ1-2,.,.,TRBV10-3,CAIRERGLNYGYTF,TGTGCCATCAGGGAAAGAGGGTTGAACTATGGCTACACCTTC
TRBJ1-2,.,.,TRBV30,CAWSALRGSWGYTF,TGTGCCTGGAGTGCACTCCGGGGATCATGGGGCTACACCTTC
TRBJ1-4,.,.,TRBV5-1,CASSGDRRNEKLFF,TGCGCCAGCAGTGGAGACAGGAGGAATGAAAAACTGTTTTTT
TRBJ2-1,TRBD1,.,TRBV18,CASSPGQGVVNEQFF,TGTGCCAGCTCACCCGGACAGGGGGTAGTCAATGAGCAGTTCTTC
TRBJ2-1,.,.,TRBV21-1,CASSHVRQGAWDEQFF,TGTGCCAGCAGCCACGTCCGGCAGGGGGCATGGGATGAGCAGTTCTTC
TRBJ2-5,TRBD2,once,TRBV6-5,CASSYGGRAETQYF,TGTGCCAGCAGTTATGGCGGGAGGGCGGAGACCCAGTACTTC
TRBJ2-1,.,.,TRBV19,CASGRVHEQFF,TGTGCCAGTGGCAGGGTCCATGAGCAGTTCTTC
TRBJ2-6,.,.,TRBV7-2,CASSPQGPGANVLTF,TGTGCCAGCAGCCCGCAGGGGCCCGGGGCCAACGTCCTGACTTTC
TRBJ1-1,.,.,TRBV6-2/TRBV6-3,CASSYLQGGDTEAFF,TGTGCCAGCAGTTACCTTCAGGGAGGAGACACTGAAGCTTTCTTT
TRBJ2-1,TRBD1,.,TRBV7-2,CASSLLDRGNNEQFF,TGTGCCAGCAGCCTCCTGGACAGGGGGAACAATGAGCAGTTCTTC
TRBJ1-3,.,few,TRBV4-2,CASSQDRSAGNTIYF,TGTGCCAGCAGCCAAGATCGCAGTGCTGGAAACACCATATATTTT
TRBJ2-2,TRBD2,once,TRBV19,CASSAASGGAIDTGELFF,TGTGCCAGTAGTGCTGCTAGCGGGGGGGCTATCGACACCGGGGAGCTGTTTTTT
TRBJ2-5,.,.,TRBV15,CATSRAGGGETQYF,TGTGCCACCAGCCGAGCTGGGGGAGGAGAGACCCAGTACTTC
TRBJ2-1,TRBD1,few,TRBV5-6,CASSPRDRPYNEQFF,TGTGCCAGCAGCCCCCGGGACAGGCCCTACAATGAGCAGTTCTTC
TRBJ1-5,TRBD1,.,TRBV7-9,CASSPGSGTGSNQPQHF,TGTGCCAGCAGCCCCGGCTCGGGGACAGGCAGCAATCAGCCCCAGCATTTT
TRBJ2-7,.,.,TRBV28,CASRSNAGQYF,TGTGCCAGCAGATCCAACGCGGGGCAGTACTTC
TRBJ1-3,TRBD1,.,TRBV2,CASNTGTGVGNTIYF,TGTGCCAGCAATACCGGGACAGGGGTGGGAAACACCATATATTTT
TRBJ2-2,.,.,TRBV7-2,CASSLVSSAGELFF,TGTGCCAGCAGCTTAGTTTCCAGCGCCGGGGAGCTGTTTTTT
TRBJ2-1,TRBD1,.,TRBV5-4,CASSPARGNNEQFF,TGTGCCAGCAGCCCTGCCAGGGGGAACAATGAGCAGTTCTTC
TRBJ1-2,TRBD1,.,TRBV5-1,CASREGATAGYTF,TGCGCCAGCAGGGAGGGGGCGACGGCCGGCTACACCTTC
TRBJ2-2,.,once,TRBV7-3,CASSLSPGLGAGGELFF,TGTGCCAGCAGTCTCTCTCCGGGTCTCGGCGCGGGCGGGGAGCTGTTTTTT
TRBJ1-4,.,.,TRBV18,CASSPRVGQNEKLFF,TGTGCCAGCTCACCACGGGTGGGGCAGAATGAAAAACTGTTTTTT
TRBJ2-7,.,.,TRBV21-1,CASSKVDRGPSSYEQYF,TGTGCCAGCAGCAAAGTCGACAGGGGACCTAGCTCCTACGAGCAGTACTTC
TRBJ1-3,TRBD1,.,TRBV6-6,CATRRGQVNTIYF,TGTGCCACCCGAAGGGGACAGGTGAACACCATATATTTT
TRBJ1-1,TRBD1,.,TRBV5-4,CASSLPVGTGGGNTEAFF,TGTGCCAGCAGCTTGCCGGTCGGGACAGGGGGCGGGAACACTGAAGCTTTCTTT